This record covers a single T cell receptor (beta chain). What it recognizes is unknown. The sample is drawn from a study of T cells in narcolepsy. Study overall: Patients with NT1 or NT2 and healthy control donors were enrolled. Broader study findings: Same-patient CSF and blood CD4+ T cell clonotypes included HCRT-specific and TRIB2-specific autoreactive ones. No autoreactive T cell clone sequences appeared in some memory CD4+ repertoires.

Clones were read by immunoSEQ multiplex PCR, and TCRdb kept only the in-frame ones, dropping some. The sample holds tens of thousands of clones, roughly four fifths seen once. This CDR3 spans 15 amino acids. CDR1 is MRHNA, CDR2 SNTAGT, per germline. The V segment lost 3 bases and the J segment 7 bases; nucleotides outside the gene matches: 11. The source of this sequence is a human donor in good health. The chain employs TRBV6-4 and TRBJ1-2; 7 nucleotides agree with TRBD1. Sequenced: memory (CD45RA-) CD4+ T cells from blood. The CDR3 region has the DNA TGTGCCAGCAGTGAAGGGGTTGGCAGGGGGACTGGCTACACCTTC. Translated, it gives CASSEGVGRGTGYTF.